Each of the 26 T cell receptor beta chains below was sequenced from the same sample in a study of blood T cell repertoires in COVID-19. Method: immunoSEQ multiplex PCR; TCRdb's copy keeps in-frame clones and lacks some. This sample carries hundreds of thousands of clones, around 90% of them seen once, and the ten largest clones take about 3.5%. Sequencing was done on a sample of peripheral blood. Receptors originate from a woman between 18 and 29 years old who had recovered from COVID-19.

This chain connects TRBV29-1 to TRBJ2-1; 8 nucleotides line up with TRBD2. V dropped 4 bases and J dropped 7; count of bases not matched to a gene: 6. Germline CDR1 reads SQVTM; CDR2 reads ANQGSEA. This CDR3 region has 13 residues. The DNA for the CDR3 is TGCAGCGTTGTCAGCGGGAGTTTGAATGAGCAGTTCTTC. This encodes CSVVSGSLNEQFF.

This clone occurred once. This sequence joins TRBV9 and TRBJ2-2; 9 nucleotides match TRBD2. CDR3 length: 15 residues. With V trimmed by 3 bases and J by 5 bases, 5 bases remained unmatched. CDR1 and CDR2 (germline): SGDLS, YYNGEE. The CDR3 DNA is TGTGCCAGCAGCGGTAGCGGGAGAGGGACCGGGGAGCTGTTTTTT. Its translation: CASSGSGRGTGELFF.

V gene TRBV29-1 combines with J gene TRBJ2-5; tentatively, D is TRBD1 (6 bases). Trimming left V 0 bases short and J 3 bases short, with 11 bases between. Looked up from germline, CDR1 is SQVTM and CDR2 is ANQGSEA. This CDR3 is built from 14 residues. The CDR3 nucleotides read TGCAGCGTTGAAGATACAGGGCTCAAAGAGACCCAGTACTTC. The encoded protein is CSVEDTGLKETQYF.

This sequence joins TRBV11-2 and TRBJ2-7; 7 bases are a match to TRBD1. With V trimmed by 5 bases and J by 1 base, 14 bases remained unmatched. Germline-derived CDR1 and CDR2 are SGHAT and FQNNGV. The CDR3 spans 17 residues. CDR3 protein: CASSPLRQGERSYEQYV. CDR3 sequence (DNA): TGTGCCAGCAGCCCGCTTCGACAGGGTGAACGGTCCTACGAGCAGTACGTC.

This chain links TRBV19 with TRBJ1-5; TRBD1 agrees at 7 bases. The ends lost 1 base at V and 8 bases at J; junction bases unmatched: 5. CDR3 length: 14 amino acids. From germline, CDR1 is LNHDA and CDR2 SQIVND (reference sequence). The CDR3 bases are TGTGCCAGTAGTATAGGGGACAGTTGGGAGCCCCAGCATTTT. It codes for CASSIGDSWEPQHF.

V is TRBV12-5 and J is TRBJ1-1; D not resolved. Germline V gene sequence: CDR1 LGHNT, CDR2 FRNRAP. This CDR3 region has 13 residues. V was pared by 2 bases and J by 3 bases, with 7 bases between. Written as DNA, the CDR3 is TGTGCTAGTGGTTTGCCCGAGGACACTGAAGCTTTCTTT. Translating gives CASGLPEDTEAFF.

This chain connects TRBV30 to TRBJ1-1, with D possibly TRBD1 on 5 matching bases. CDR3 length: 17 residues. The germline CDR1 and CDR2 sequences are GTSNPN and SVGIG (reference sequence). Trimming took off 5 bases at V and 0 bases at J, with 22 bases between the two ends. CDR3 nucleotide sequence: TGTGCCTGGGAGGCGGGAGGGGAGGGGTTCATGAACACTGAAGCTTTCTTT. Residues: CAWEAGGEGFMNTEAFF.

The genes are TRBV27 and TRBJ1-4; perhaps TRBD1 as D (5 bases). This CDR3 spans 14 amino acids. CDR1 and CDR2 from the germline V gene are MNHEY and SMNVEV (reference sequence). Trimming shortened V by 6 bases and J by 4 bases, and 12 bases separated the two germline ends. CDR3 nucleotides: TGTGCCAGCAGAGCGCAGGGTAATAATGAAAAACTGTTTTTT. It encodes CASRAQGNNEKLFF. Based on the CDR3 plus reference TRBV27 and TRBJ1-4, the full variable domain is EAQVTQNPRYLITVTGKKLTVTCSQNMNHEYMSWYRQDPGLGLRQIYYSMNVEVTDKGDVPEGYKVSRKEKRNFPLILESPSPNQTSLYFCASRAQGNNEKLFFGSGTQLSVL.

The chain combines TRBV7-2 with TRBJ2-3, with D possibly being TRBD2 (6 bases). This CDR3 comprises 16 residues. The germline V and J ends were trimmed by 5 bases and 3 bases, with 18 bases remaining between them. Germline values: CDR1 SGHTA, CDR2 FQGNSA. Here the CDR3 reads CASSARSLAITDTQYF. The CDR3 region has the DNA TGTGCCAGCAGCGCTAGAAGCCTAGCGATTACAGATACGCAGTATTTT. Looking up the rest from reference TRBV7-2 and TRBJ2-3 gives the full variable domain: GAGVSQSPSNKVTEKGKDVELRCDPISGHTALYWYRQSLGQGLEFLIYFQGNSAPDKSGLPSDRFSAERTGGSVSTLTIQRTQQEDSAVYLCASSARSLAITDTQYFGPGTRLTVL.

CDR3 DNA: TGCAGTGCCAGTCAGGGACAGGGATTGGGAGCTTTCTTT. This encodes CSASQGQGLGAFF. The chain recombines TRBV20-1 with TRBJ1-1, with 9 bases identical to TRBD1. The germline gives CDR1 DFQATT, CDR2 SNEGSKA (reference sequence). This CDR3 spans 13 amino acids. J lost 10 bases, V lost 6 bases, and 12 bases had no gene match.

The table lists this clone with a few counts. CDR3 region: CASSVTVGNTEAFF. DNA for the CDR3: TGTGCCAGCAGCGTTACAGTGGGCAACACTGAAGCTTTCTTT. The genes are TRBV9 and TRBJ1-1, with unresolved D. There are 14 residues in the CDR3. Trimming shortened V by 2 bases and J by 2 bases, and 10 bases separated the two germline ends. CDR1 is SGDLS and CDR2 is YYNGEE in the germline V gene.

The V and J genes are TRBV6-1 and TRBJ2-2; D is uncertain. Germline CDR1 is MNHNS and CDR2 is SASEGT. The CDR3 sequence is 13 residues long. V lost 5 bases, J lost 2 bases, and 6 bases lay in between. The DNA of the CDR3 is TGTGCCAGCAGTCCCCCTAACACCGGGGAGCTGTTTTTT. It codes for CASSPPNTGELFF.

V and J are TRBV6-2 or TRBV6-3 and TRBJ2-7, with 8 bases identical to TRBD2. The CDR3 has 15 residues. Per the germline V gene, CDR1 is MNHEY and CDR2 is SVGEGT. V lost 4 bases to trimming and J lost 2 bases; unmatched junction nucleotides: 7. DNA for the CDR3: TGTGCCAGCAGTTCACGGACTAGCCGACCCTACGAGCAGTACGTC. Encoded protein: CASSSRTSRPYEQYV.

This clone was detected a few times. The chain has TRBV11-3 and TRBJ1-6; 8 positions agree with TRBD1. The CDR3 has 14 amino acids. The J segment lost 5 bases and the V segment lost 7 bases, leaving 4 bases of the junction unmatched. From germline, CDR1 is SGHNT and CDR2 YENEEA. The CDR3 loop reads CASTRGRNNSPLHF. CDR3 DNA: TGTGCCAGCACCAGGGGGCGGAATAATTCACCCCTCCACTTT.

In nucleotides, the CDR3 is TGTGCCAGCAGCTTAGGGTCTTCGGCCGGGGAGCTGTTTTTT. It is translated as CASSLGSSAGELFF. This rearrangement joins TRBV11-3 to TRBJ2-2, with unresolved D. The CDR3 totals 14 residues. The V end lost 1 base, the J end lost 6 bases, and 9 bases lay between the germline ends. CDR1 is SGHNT and CDR2 is YENEEA in the germline V gene.

A single count supports this clone. V is TRBV6-5 and J is TRBJ1-2; 9 positions agree with TRBD1. V dropped 2 bases and J dropped 10; count of bases not matched to a gene: 8. The CDR3 loop spans 14 amino acids. Germline assignment: CDR1 MNHEY and CDR2 SVGAGI. The CDR3: CASSYGKTGGDYTF. CDR3 bases: TGTGCCAGCAGTTACGGAAAGACAGGGGGGGACTACACCTTC.

The chain combines TRBV6-1 with TRBJ1-5, with 8 bases that match TRBD1. CDR1 is MNHNS, CDR2 SASEGT, per germline. This CDR3 is 19 amino acids long. The trim removed 4 bases at V and 0 bases at J, leaving 14 bases unmatched. The CDR3 is CASSAPPGQGRYSNQPQHF. CDR3 DNA sequence: TGTGCCAGCAGTGCCCCCCCCGGACAGGGCAGATATAGCAATCAGCCCCAGCATTTT.

This rearrangement joins TRBV3-1 (or the pseudogene TRBV3-2) to TRBJ1-1; D gene unclear. The CDR3 totals 15 residues. Germline CDR1 is LGHDT and CDR2 is YNNKEL (reference sequence). With 4 bases removed from V and 0 bases from J, the gap between germline ends came to 12 bases. This CDR3 reads CASSPPGNLNTEAFF. As DNA, the CDR3 is TGTGCCAGCAGCCCGCCGGGGAACCTGAACACTGAAGCTTTCTTT.

V gene TRBV5-6 combines with J gene TRBJ1-3; TRBD1 is a possible D gene (6 bases). Trimming removed 2 bases from V and 2 bases from J, with 14 bases in between. The CDR3 is 16 amino acids. Germline CDR1 is SGHDT and CDR2 is YYEEEE. CDR3 residues: CASSLQGRGPGNTIYF. The CDR3 coding sequence is TGTGCCAGCAGCTTACAGGGAAGGGGTCCTGGAAACACCATATATTTT.

The rearrangement uses TRBV3-1 (or the pseudogene TRBV3-2) and TRBJ2-1, with 13 bases identical to TRBD2. Trimming took 0 bases from V and 8 from J; bases not matched to a gene: 7. CDR3 length: 17 amino acids. CDR1 LGHDT and CDR2 YNNKEL come from the germline V gene (reference sequence). The CDR3 protein is CASSQDGTSGIWDEQFF. The CDR3 DNA reads TGTGCCAGCAGCCAAGATGGGACTAGCGGGATCTGGGATGAGCAGTTCTTC.

The genes are TRBV19 and TRBJ2-3; TRBD2 matches 7 bases. CDR1 LNHDA and CDR2 SQIVND come from the germline V gene (reference sequence). This CDR3 has 14 amino acids. With 3 bases clipped from V and 4 bases from J, the junction kept 4 bases outside the gene matches. The chain's CDR3 is CASSIGGSSDTQYF. The CDR3 DNA reads as TGTGCCAGTAGTATTGGCGGGAGCTCAGATACGCAGTATTTT.

The rearrangement links TRBV30 to TRBJ2-1; D is perhaps TRBD2 (6 bases). Trimming removed 1 base at V and 3 bases at J, with 10 bases between. There are 14 residues in the CDR3. Germline V gives CDR1 GTSNPN, CDR2 SVGIG (reference sequence). CDR3 DNA: TGTGCCTGGAGTGCGATTAGCGGCTACAATGAGCAGTTCTTC. It is translated as CAWSAISGYNEQFF.

V is TRBV11-2 and J is TRBJ1-2; weak D call: TRBD1 (6 bases). Per the germline V gene, CDR1 is SGHAT and CDR2 is FQNNGV. This CDR3 is 17 amino acids long. Trimming shortened V by 1 base and J by 0 bases, and 15 bases separated the two germline ends. CDR3 residues: CASSLVPGDKTNYGYTF. The CDR3 DNA reads as TGTGCCAGCAGCTTAGTTCCTGGGGACAAAACTAACTATGGCTACACCTTC.

The chain employs TRBV12-5 and TRBJ1-1; TRBD1 matches at 9 bases. The ends lost 2 bases at V and 10 bases at J; junction bases unmatched: 11. Per germline, CDR1 LGHNT and CDR2 FRNRAP. This CDR3 has 15 amino acids. In DNA, the CDR3 is TGTGCTAGTGGTTTGAAACAGGGGGCCTTTGGGTCAGCTTTCTTT. Encoded protein: CASGLKQGAFGSAFF.

The genes are TRBV5-1 and TRBJ2-5, with TRBD2 matching over 8 bases. CDR3 length: 15 residues. V lost 4 bases and J lost 0; bases outside the gene matches: 5. Germline-derived CDR1 and CDR2 are SGHRS and YFSETQ. CDR3 loop: CASSKLAVNQETQYF. Here the CDR3 DNA reads TGCGCCAGCAGCAAACTAGCGGTAAACCAAGAGACCCAGTACTTC.

The V call is TRBV7-9, the J call TRBJ2-3; D uncertain. V gave up 5 bases and J gave up 1 base, with 13 bases separating them. Germline CDR1 is SEHNR and CDR2 is FQNEAQ (reference sequence). The CDR3 spans 15 residues. For the CDR3, the DNA is TGTGCCAGCAGCCATCCGCGAGTCGGCACAGATACGCAGTATTTT. This codes for CASSHPRVGTDTQYF. The variable domain in full, with the rest retrieved from reference TRBV7-9 and TRBJ2-3, is DTGVSQNPRHKITKRGQNVTFRCDPISEHNRLYWYRQTLGQGPEFLTYFQNEAQLEKSRLLSDRFSAERPKGSFSTLEIQRTEQGDSAMYLCASSHPRVGTDTQYFGPGTRLTVL.